The entry that follows covers one T cell receptor beta chain sequence. Its specificity is not known. Its ends do not fully match the called genes, so a read error is possible. TCRdb ran MiXCR on the 5' RACE reads and lists one entry per CDR3 protein. The table records more than 80,000 distinct CDR3 sequences, about 5.8% of them present only once. The length of the CDR3 is 15 residues. Germline CDR1 and CDR2: SGHKS and YYEKEE (reference sequence). The source of the sample is a study of T cells after yellow fever vaccination. Study results and caveats: Subsequent to the booster, the majority of primary-vaccination clones reappeared (around 96% CD4, 85% to 90% CD8).

The receptor's source is a man in his late teens or twenties who received the YFV17D yellow fever vaccine. The starting material was CD8+ T cells sorted from PBMCs, obtained 10 days after the yellow fever booster vaccination. The chain has TRBV5-5 and TRBJ2-5, with D uncertain. As DNA, the CDR3 is TGTGCCAGCAGCACCATATCTTATATTCAAGAGACCAAGTACTTC. It is translated as CASSTISYIQETKYF. The whole variable domain, remainder taken from reference TRBV5-5 and TRBJ2-5, is DAGVTQSPTHLIKTRGQQVTLRCSPISGHKSVSWYQQVLGQGPQFIFQYYEKEERGRGNFPDRFSARQFPNYSSELNVNALLLGDSALYLCASSTISYIQETKYFGPGTRLLVL.